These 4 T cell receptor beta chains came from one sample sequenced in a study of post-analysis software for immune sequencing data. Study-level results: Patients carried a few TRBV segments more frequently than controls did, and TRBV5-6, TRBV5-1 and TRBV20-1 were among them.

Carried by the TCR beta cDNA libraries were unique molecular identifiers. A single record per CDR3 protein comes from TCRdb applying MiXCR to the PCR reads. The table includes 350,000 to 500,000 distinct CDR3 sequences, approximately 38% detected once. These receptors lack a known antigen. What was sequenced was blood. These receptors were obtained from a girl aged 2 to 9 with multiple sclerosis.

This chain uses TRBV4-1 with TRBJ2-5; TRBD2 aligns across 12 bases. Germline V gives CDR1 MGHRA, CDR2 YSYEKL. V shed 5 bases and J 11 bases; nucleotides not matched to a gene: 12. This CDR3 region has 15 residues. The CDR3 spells CASSGTSGGFNEQYF. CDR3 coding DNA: TGCGCCAGCAGCGGAACTAGCGGGGGGTTCAATGAGCAGTACTTC.

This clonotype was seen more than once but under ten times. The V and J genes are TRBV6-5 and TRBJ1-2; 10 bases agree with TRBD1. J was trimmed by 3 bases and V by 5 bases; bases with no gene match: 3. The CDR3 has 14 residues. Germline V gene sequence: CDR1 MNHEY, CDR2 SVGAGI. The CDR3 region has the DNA TGTGCCAGCAGTACGACAGGGGGCGACTATGGCTACACCTTC. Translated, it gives CASSTTGGDYGYTF.

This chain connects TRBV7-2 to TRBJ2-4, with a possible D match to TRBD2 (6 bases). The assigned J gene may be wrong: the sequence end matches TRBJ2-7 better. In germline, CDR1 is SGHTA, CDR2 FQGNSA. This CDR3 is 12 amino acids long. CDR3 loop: CASSWGLGEQYF. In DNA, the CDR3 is TGTGCCAGCAGCTGGGGACTCGGCGAGCAGTACTTC.

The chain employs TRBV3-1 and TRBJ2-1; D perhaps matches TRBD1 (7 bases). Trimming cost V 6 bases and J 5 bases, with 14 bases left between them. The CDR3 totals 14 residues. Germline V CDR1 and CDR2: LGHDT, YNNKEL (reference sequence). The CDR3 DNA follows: TGTGCCAGCAGGCAGGAGGGGGCAGACAATGAGCAGTTCTTC. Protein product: CASRQEGADNEQFF.